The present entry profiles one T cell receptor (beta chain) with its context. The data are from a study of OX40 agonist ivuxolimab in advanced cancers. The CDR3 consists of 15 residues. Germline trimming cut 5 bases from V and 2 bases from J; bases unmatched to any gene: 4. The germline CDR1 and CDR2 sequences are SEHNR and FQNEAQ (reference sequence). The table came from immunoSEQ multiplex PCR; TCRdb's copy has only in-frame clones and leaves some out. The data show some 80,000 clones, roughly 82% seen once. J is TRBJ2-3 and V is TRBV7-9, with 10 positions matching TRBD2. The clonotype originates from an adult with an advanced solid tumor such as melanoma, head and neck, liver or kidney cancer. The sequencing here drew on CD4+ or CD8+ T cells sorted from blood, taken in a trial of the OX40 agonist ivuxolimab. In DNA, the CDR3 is TGTGCCAGCAGCCTCCTAGCGGGGGACACAGATACGCAGTATTTT. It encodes CASSLLAGDTDTQYF. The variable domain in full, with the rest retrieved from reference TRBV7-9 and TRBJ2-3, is DTGVSQNPRHKITKRGQNVTFRCDPISEHNRLYWYRQTLGQGPEFLTYFQNEAQLEKSRLLSDRFSAERPKGSFSTLEIQRTEQGDSAMYLCASSLLAGDTDTQYFGPGTRLTVL.